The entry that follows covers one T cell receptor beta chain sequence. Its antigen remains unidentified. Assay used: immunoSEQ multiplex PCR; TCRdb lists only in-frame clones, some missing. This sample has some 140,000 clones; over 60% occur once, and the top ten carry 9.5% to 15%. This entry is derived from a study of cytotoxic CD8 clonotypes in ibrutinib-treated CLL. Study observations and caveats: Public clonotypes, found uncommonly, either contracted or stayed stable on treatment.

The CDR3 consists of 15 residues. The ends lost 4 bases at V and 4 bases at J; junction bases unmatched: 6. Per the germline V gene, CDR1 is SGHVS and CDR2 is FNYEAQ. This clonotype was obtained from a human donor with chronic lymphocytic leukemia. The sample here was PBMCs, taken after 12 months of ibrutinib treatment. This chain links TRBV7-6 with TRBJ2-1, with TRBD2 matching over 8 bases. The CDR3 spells CASSSRTSSYNEQFF. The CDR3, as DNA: TGTGCCAGCAGCTCAAGGACTAGCAGTTACAATGAGCAGTTCTTC. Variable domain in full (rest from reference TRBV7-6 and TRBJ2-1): GAGVSQSPRYKVTKRGQDVALRCDPISGHVSLYWYRQALGQGPEFLTYFNYEAQQDKSGLPNDRFSAERPEGSISTLTIQRTEQRDSAMYRCASSSRTSSYNEQFFGPGTRLTVL.